Below, 19 T cell receptor beta chains from the same sample are listed, as sequenced in a study of blood T cell repertoires in COVID-19. Only in-frame clones appear in the TCRdb table, and some are missing; sequencing was by immunoSEQ multiplex PCR. This sample has tens of thousands of clones, with about four fifths found just once. The sample comprised peripheral blood. The receptor source for this set is a human donor in a cohort sampled during active COVID-19.

The rearrangement uses TRBV7-8 and TRBJ2-1, with 8 nucleotides matching TRBD2. The CDR3 spans 15 residues. Trimming took 6 bases from V and 3 from J; bases not matched to a gene: 7. Germline CDR1 reads SGHVS; CDR2 reads FQNEAQ. This chain's CDR3 is CASSHSGGYYNEQFF. As DNA, the CDR3 is TGTGCCAGCAGTCACAGCGGGGGATACTACAATGAGCAGTTCTTC.

The V and J genes are TRBV25-1 and TRBJ2-6; D gene ambiguous. Trimming shortened V by 8 bases and J by 4 bases, and 9 bases separated the two germline ends. The CDR3 runs to 13 residues. Germline CDR1 is MGHDK and CDR2 is SYGVNS. The CDR3 spells CASSLAGANVLTF. The CDR3 DNA reads as TGTGCCAGCTCCTTGGCCGGGGCCAACGTCCTGACTTTC.

The rearrangement uses TRBV28 and TRBJ1-3; TRBD1 might be the D (5 bases). The CDR3 consists of 14 residues. Per the germline V gene, CDR1 is MDHEN and CDR2 is SYDVKM. V lost 8 bases to trimming and J lost 2 bases, with 13 bases between them. CDR3 sequence reads: CASGLIQAGNTIYF. The CDR3, as DNA: TGTGCCAGCGGATTAATACAGGCTGGAAACACCATATATTTT.

The rearrangement links TRBV19 to TRBJ1-3; 9 bases line up with TRBD1. The V and J ends lost 4 bases and 1 base, in that order; junction bases with no gene match: 8. Germline lookup yields CDR1 LNHDA and CDR2 SQIVND (reference sequence). The CDR3 runs to 17 residues. This CDR3 is CASSTRTGGASGNTIYF. In DNA, the CDR3 is TGTGCCAGTAGTACCCGCACAGGGGGCGCTTCTGGAAACACCATATATTTT.

J is TRBJ1-5 and V is TRBV11-3; no reliable D call. Germline CDR1 SGHNT, CDR2 YENEEA. CDR3 length: 14 amino acids. Trimming took off 5 bases at V and 9 bases at J, with 17 bases between the two ends. The DNA for the CDR3 is TGTGCCAGCAGCCAAAGCGGAGTCCTGGGGCCCCAGCATTTT. Amino acids: CASSQSGVLGPQHF. Using reference TRBV11-3 and TRBJ1-5 for the parts outside the CDR3, the full variable domain is EAGVVQSPRYKIIEKKQPVAFWCNPISGHNTLYWYLQNLGQGPELLIRYENEEAVDDSQLPKDRFSAERLKGVDSTLKIQPAELGDSAVYLCASSQSGVLGPQHFGDGTRLSIL.

Only one count was recorded for this clone. The chain couples TRBV7-2 to TRBJ2-5, with 10 bases fitting TRBD2. The CDR3 is 15 residues long. The trim removed 3 bases at V and 5 bases at J, leaving 6 bases unmatched. Germline CDR1 and CDR2: SGHTA and FQGNSA. The CDR3 DNA reads as TGTGCCAGCAGCTTCACTGGACTAGCGGTGGAGACCCAGTACTTC. It encodes CASSFTGLAVETQYF. Combining the CDR3 with reference TRBV7-2 and TRBJ2-5 gives the whole variable domain GAGVSQSPSNKVTEKGKDVELRCDPISGHTALYWYRQSLGQGLEFLIYFQGNSAPDKSGLPSDRFSAERTGGSVSTLTIQRTQQEDSAVYLCASSFTGLAVETQYFGPGTRLLVL.

J is TRBJ1-2 and V is TRBV25-1, with unresolved D. Germline values: CDR1 MGHDK, CDR2 SYGVNS. With 3 bases removed from V and 4 bases from J, the gap between germline ends came to 6 bases. The CDR3 has 12 amino acids. The CDR3 region has the DNA TGTGCCAGCAGTGATTCCGGCTATGGCTACACCTTC. This encodes CASSDSGYGYTF.

V gene TRBV5-6 combines with J gene TRBJ1-2, with D hard to call. Trimming left V 0 bases short and J 6 bases short, with 15 bases between. Germline CDR1 SGHDT, CDR2 YYEEEE. This CDR3 contains 15 residues. The CDR3 DNA reads TGTGCCAGCAGCTTGGGAACCCTTATTGCAGATGGCTACACCTTC. Residues: CASSLGTLIADGYTF. The full variable domain, rest sourced from reference TRBV5-6 and TRBJ1-2, is DAGVTQSPTHLIKTRGQQVTLRCSPKSGHDTVSWYQQALGQGPQFIFQYYEEEERQRGNFPDRFSGHQFPNYSSELNVNALLLGDSALYLCASSLGTLIADGYTFGSGTRLTVV.

V gene TRBV15 combines with J gene TRBJ2-2; 8 bases agree with TRBD2. The CDR3 has 16 amino acids. J was trimmed by 2 bases and V by 7 bases; bases with no gene match: 9. From germline, CDR1 is LNHNV and CDR2 YYDKDF (reference sequence). In DNA form, the CDR3 reads TGTGCCACCAACCGGGGCGGGGGGCTAAACACCGGGGAGCTGTTTTTT. Its protein product is CATNRGGGLNTGELFF.

This CDR3 reads CAISESTGPYEQYF. The CDR3, as DNA: TGTGCCATCAGTGAGTCAACAGGACCCTACGAGCAGTACTTC. The gene calls are TRBV10-3 and TRBJ2-7, with D tentatively TRBD1 (5 bases). Looked up from germline, CDR1 is ENHRY and CDR2 is SYGVKD. The V and J ends lost 0 bases and 2 bases respectively, with 8 bases between them. The length of the CDR3 is 14 residues.

The V gene is TRBV28, the J gene TRBJ2-3; TRBD1 agrees at 7 bases. The CDR3 spans 15 residues. V was pared by 4 bases and J by 8 bases, with 12 bases of the junction left unmatched. Germline assignment: CDR1 MDHEN and CDR2 SYDVKM. CDR3 sequence reads: CASSSWTGGIGTQYF. CDR3 nucleotides: TGTGCCAGCAGTTCTTGGACAGGCGGCATAGGTACGCAGTATTTT.

This clone appeared once. This sequence joins TRBV5-1 and TRBJ1-4; 7 bases map to TRBD1. The J segment lost 0 bases and the V segment lost 0 bases, leaving 2 bases of the junction unmatched. Germline CDR1 is SGHRS and CDR2 is YFSETQ. The CDR3 is made up of 16 amino acids. CDR3 amino acids: CASSLARGATNEKLFF. CDR3 nucleotide sequence: TGCGCCAGCAGCTTGGCCAGGGGGGCAACTAATGAAAAACTGTTTTTT.

The J gene is TRBJ2-1, the V gene TRBV13; TRBD2 aligns across 8 bases. The CDR3 extends over 15 amino acids. After removal of 5 bases from V and 2 bases from J, the junction contained 5 bases not matched to a gene. CDR1 PRHDT and CDR2 FYEKMQ come from the germline V gene (reference sequence). The DNA of the CDR3 is TGTGCCAGCAGCCCAGCGGGAGACCCCTACAATGAGCAGTTCTTC. Amino acid sequence: CASSPAGDPYNEQFF.

The chain has TRBV7-8 and TRBJ2-7, with D possibly TRBD1 on 5 matching bases. Germline V gives CDR1 SGHVS, CDR2 FQNEAQ. V was trimmed by 1 base and J by 2 bases, leaving 12 bases between them. The CDR3 runs 15 residues. CDR3 loop: CASSLGSGITYEQYF. The CDR3 DNA reads TGTGCCAGCAGCTTAGGGTCAGGGATTACCTACGAGCAGTACTTC.

The chain couples TRBV2 to TRBJ1-2; D is undetermined. The V and J ends lost 4 bases and 3 bases respectively, with 9 bases between them. Germline loops: CDR1 SNHLY, CDR2 FYNNEI. This CDR3 is built from 13 residues. CDR3 in amino acids: CASSVAGDYGYTF. The CDR3 DNA reads as TGTGCCAGCAGTGTAGCGGGCGACTATGGCTACACCTTC.

The V call is TRBV28, the J call TRBJ1-2, with 11 bases matching TRBD1. V trimming: 11 bases; J trimming: 4 bases; junction bases outside the gene matches: 12. The CDR3 totals 15 residues. Germline CDR1 reads MDHEN; CDR2 reads SYDVKM. The chain's CDR3 is CAHHGWGTGGYGYTF. As DNA, the CDR3 is TGTGCCCACCACGGCTGGGGGACAGGGGGCTATGGCTACACCTTC.

The chain couples TRBV6-5 to TRBJ1-1, with 9 positions matching TRBD1. V shed 5 bases and J 0 bases; nucleotides not matched to a gene: 4. Germline CDR1 reads MNHEY; CDR2 reads SVGAGI. The CDR3 has 15 amino acids. The CDR3 region is CASSNGQGMNTEAFF. Written as DNA, the CDR3 is TGTGCCAGCAGTAACGGACAGGGGATGAACACTGAAGCTTTCTTT.

This chain links TRBV5-6 with TRBJ2-1, with 11 bases fitting TRBD1. Germline CDR1 reads SGHDT; CDR2 reads YYEEEE. The V segment lost 5 bases and the J segment 6 bases; nucleotides outside the gene matches: 1. The CDR3 totals 13 residues. The CDR3: CASRGTGGNEQFF. DNA for the CDR3: TGTGCCAGCAGGGGGACAGGGGGCAATGAGCAGTTCTTC.

By sample fraction, this clone is large. The chain is built from TRBV5-1 and TRBJ2-7; 12 nucleotides line up with TRBD1. CDR3 length: 15 residues. The germline V gene has CDR1 SGHRS and CDR2 YFSETQ. V shed 4 bases and J 3 bases; nucleotides not matched to a gene: 5. The CDR3 sequence is CASSPGQGASYEQYF. As DNA, the CDR3 is TGCGCCAGCAGCCCGGGACAGGGGGCTAGCTACGAGCAGTACTTC.